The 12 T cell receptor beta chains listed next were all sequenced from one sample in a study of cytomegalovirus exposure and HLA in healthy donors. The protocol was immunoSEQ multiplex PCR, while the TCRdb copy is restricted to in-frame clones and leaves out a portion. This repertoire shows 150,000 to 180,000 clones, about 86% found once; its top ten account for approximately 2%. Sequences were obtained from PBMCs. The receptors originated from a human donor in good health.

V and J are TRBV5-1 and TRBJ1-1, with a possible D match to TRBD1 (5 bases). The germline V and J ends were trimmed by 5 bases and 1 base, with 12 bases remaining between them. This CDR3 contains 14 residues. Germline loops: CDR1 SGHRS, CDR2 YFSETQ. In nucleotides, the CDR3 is TGCGCCAGCAGGGCCGGGACTGGGAACACTGAAGCTTTCTTT. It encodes CASRAGTGNTEAFF.

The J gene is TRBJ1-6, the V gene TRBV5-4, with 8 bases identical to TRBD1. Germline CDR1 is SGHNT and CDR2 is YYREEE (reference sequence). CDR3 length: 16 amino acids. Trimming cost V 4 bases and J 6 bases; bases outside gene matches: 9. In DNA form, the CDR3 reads TGTGCCAGCAGCCTAGGACAGGGAAGGCGTAATTCACCCCTCCACTTT. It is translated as CASSLGQGRRNSPLHF.

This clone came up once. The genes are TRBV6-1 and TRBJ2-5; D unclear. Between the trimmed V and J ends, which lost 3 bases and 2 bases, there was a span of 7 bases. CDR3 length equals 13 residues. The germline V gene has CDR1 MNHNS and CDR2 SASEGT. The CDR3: CASSDVLQETQYF. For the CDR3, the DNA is TGTGCCAGCAGTGATGTCTTACAAGAGACCCAGTACTTC.

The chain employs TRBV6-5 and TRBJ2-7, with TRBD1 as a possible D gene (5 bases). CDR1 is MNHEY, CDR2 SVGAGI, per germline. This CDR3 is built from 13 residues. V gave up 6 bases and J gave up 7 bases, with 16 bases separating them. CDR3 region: CASSDWGPREQYF. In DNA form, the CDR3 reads TGTGCCAGCAGCGACTGGGGCCCTCGAGAGCAGTACTTC.

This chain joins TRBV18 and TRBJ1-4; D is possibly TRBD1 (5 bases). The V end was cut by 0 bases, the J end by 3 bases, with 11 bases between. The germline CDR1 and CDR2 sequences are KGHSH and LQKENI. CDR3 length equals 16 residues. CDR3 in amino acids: CASSPPKGAANEKLFF. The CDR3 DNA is TGTGCCAGCTCACCACCGAAAGGGGCGGCTAATGAAAAACTGTTTTTT.

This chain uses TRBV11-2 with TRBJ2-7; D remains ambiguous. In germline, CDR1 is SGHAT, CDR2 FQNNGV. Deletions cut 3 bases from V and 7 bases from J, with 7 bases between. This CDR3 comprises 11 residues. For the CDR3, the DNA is TGTGCCAGCAGCTTTTCCAGTGAGCAGTACTTC. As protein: CASSFSSEQYF.

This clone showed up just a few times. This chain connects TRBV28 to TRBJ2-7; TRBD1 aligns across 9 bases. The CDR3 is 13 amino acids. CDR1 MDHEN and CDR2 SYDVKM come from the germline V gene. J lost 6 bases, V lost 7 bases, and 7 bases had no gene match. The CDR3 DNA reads TGTGCCAGCACCCGGGACAGGGTGTCCGAGCAGTACTTC. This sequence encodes CASTRDRVSEQYF.

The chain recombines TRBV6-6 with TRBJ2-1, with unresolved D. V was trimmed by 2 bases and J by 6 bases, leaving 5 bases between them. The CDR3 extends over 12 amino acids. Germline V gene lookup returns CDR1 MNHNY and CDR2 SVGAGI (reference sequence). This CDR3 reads CASSYTGNEQFF. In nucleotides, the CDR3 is TGTGCCAGCAGTTACACGGGCAATGAGCAGTTCTTC.

The CDR3 sequence is CAWSEAATSSYEQYF. The CDR3 DNA follows: TGTGCCTGGAGTGAAGCGGCAACATCCTCCTACGAGCAGTACTTC. The J gene is TRBJ2-7, the V gene TRBV30; D is perhaps TRBD2 (5 bases). V lost 1 base, J lost 0 bases, and 13 bases lay in between. The CDR3 totals 15 residues. Germline V gene lookup returns CDR1 GTSNPN and CDR2 SVGIG (reference sequence).

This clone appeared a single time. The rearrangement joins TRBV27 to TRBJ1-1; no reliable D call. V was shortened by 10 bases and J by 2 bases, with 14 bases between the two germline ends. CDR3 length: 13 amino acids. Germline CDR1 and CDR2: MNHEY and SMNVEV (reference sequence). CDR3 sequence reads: CATSRRGNTEAFF. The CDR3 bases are TGTGCCACCAGCCGACGGGGAAACACTGAAGCTTTCTTT.

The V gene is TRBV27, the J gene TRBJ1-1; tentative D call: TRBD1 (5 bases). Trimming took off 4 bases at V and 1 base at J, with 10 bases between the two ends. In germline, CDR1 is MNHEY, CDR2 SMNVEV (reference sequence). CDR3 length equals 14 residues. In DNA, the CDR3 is TGTGCCAGCAGTTCCTGGGGCTCGAACACTGAAGCTTTCTTT. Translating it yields CASSSWGSNTEAFF.

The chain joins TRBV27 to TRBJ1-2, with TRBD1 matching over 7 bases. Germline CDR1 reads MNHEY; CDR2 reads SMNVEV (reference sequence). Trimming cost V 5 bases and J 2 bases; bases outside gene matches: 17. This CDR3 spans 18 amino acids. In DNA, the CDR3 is TGTGCCAGCAGTCCTCCTTTTTCGGGCAGGGGGGTGAACTATGGCTACACCTTC. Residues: CASSPPFSGRGVNYGYTF.